The rows below give T cell receptor beta chains drawn from one sample of a study of beta chain features in type 1 diabetes. This table comes from immunoSEQ multiplex PCR, and its TCRdb copy is limited to in-frame clones, with some not included. The sample includes around 250,000 clones, roughly an eighth of them seen just once. Material for sequencing was naive CD4+ T cells from blood. Receptor source: a woman aged 40 to 50 in good health. The CDR3 runs from the conserved cysteine through the conserved F or W. The order of the fields is J gene, D gene, V gene, clone size, CDR3 DNA, CDR3 protein. The D gene is left open where the match is weak. Clone size is stated in some rows and not others, as once, few, many or a class when expanded.

>TRBJ2-3|NA|TRBV5-1|NA
TGCGCCAGCGCTCCCACGGGTAGGAGCACAGATACGCAGTATTTT
CASAPTGRSTDTQYF
>TRBJ1-6|NA|TRBV5-1|NA
TGCGCCAGCAGCTGGCGTGACAGGCAAAATTCACCCCTCCACTTT
CASSWRDRQNSPLHF
>TRBJ1-6|NA|TRBV27|few
TGTGCCAGCAGTTACATAGGAGCTAATTCACCCCTCCACTTT
CASSYIGANSPLHF
>TRBJ2-1|NA|TRBV11-2|NA
TGTGCCAGCAGCTTGGGCCCCTGGGTCCATGAGCAGTTCTTC
CASSLGPWVHEQFF
>TRBJ2-2|NA|TRBV7-2|few
TGTGCCAGCAGCTTGGCTGGCGGAACCGGGGAGCTGTTTTTT
CASSLAGGTGELFF
>TRBJ1-1|NA|TRBV7-2|few
TGTGCCAGCAGCTTGGCGGGGTACGACACTGAAGCTTTCTTT
CASSLAGYDTEAFF
>TRBJ1-6|TRBD1|TRBV6-1|few
TGTGCCACCAGAGGGGGACAGTGGCATTCACCCCTCCACTTT
CATRGGQWHSPLHF
>TRBJ1-1|TRBD1|TRBV12-5|NA
TGTGCTAGTGGCTTTCAAAGGACAGGGAACACTGAAGCTTTCTTT
CASGFQRTGNTEAFF
>TRBJ2-1|NA|TRBV2|NA
TGTGCCAGTACAGGGTTCAATGAGCAGTTCTTC
CASTGFNEQFF
>TRBJ1-3|NA|TRBV10-3|few
TGTGCCGCCGAGGGCTCTGGAAACACCATATATTTT
CAAEGSGNTIYF
>TRBJ1-1|NA|TRBV18|NA
TGTGCCAGCTCAGGAGTAACGCTGGGGAACACTGAAGCTTTCTTT
CASSGVTLGNTEAFF
>TRBJ2-3|NA|TRBV6-5|few
TGTGCCAGCAGACTTGGCGGGGGCACAGATACGCAGTATTTT
CASRLGGGTDTQYF
>TRBJ1-1|NA|TRBV12-5|few
TGTGCTAGTGGTTCCCCGGGAGAGAACACTGAAGCTTTCTTT
CASGSPGENTEAFF
>TRBJ1-2|NA|TRBV7-2|NA
TGTGCCAGCAGCTTAGACGAGGATGGGACCTTC
CASSLDEDGTF
>TRBJ1-6|NA|TRBV6-4|NA
TGTGCCAGCAGTGACGGGGAGGGACTGAATAATTCACCCCTCCACTTT
CASSDGEGLNNSPLHF
>TRBJ2-2|NA|TRBV9|NA
TGTGCCAGCAGCGTAGTTTCCCGGACAGGGGAGCTGTTTTTT
CASSVVSRTGELFF